The sequence of this TCR beta chain was determined in a study of blood T cell repertoires in COVID-19. This clone was counted a single time. This CDR3 is built from 14 residues. Unmatched junction bases numbered 8, after V lost 5 bases and J lost 7 bases. The germline CDR1 and CDR2 sequences are LGHDT and YNNKEL (reference sequence). The repertoire was sequenced with immunoSEQ multiplex PCR; TCRdb's copy has only in-frame clones and lacks some. The table lists a few hundred thousand clones, around 90% of them singletons. The sample was peripheral blood. This clonotype was obtained from a man between 18 and 29 years old with COVID-19, enrolled during active disease. The rearrangement joins TRBV3-1 (or the pseudogene TRBV3-2) to TRBJ1-2; 9 positions match TRBD1. The CDR3 bases are TGTGCCAGCAGCAAAACGGAGGACAGGGGTGGCTACACCTTC. Amino acids: CASSKTEDRGGYTF.